The 18 T cell receptor beta chains below were found in one sample sequenced in a study of blood T cell repertoires in COVID-19. Only in-frame clones appear in the TCRdb table, and some are missing; sequencing was by immunoSEQ multiplex PCR. In the table there are 50,000 to 65,000 clones, roughly 76% of which are singletons. The sample consisted of peripheral blood. The receptors shown here come from a woman aged 55-70 years with acute or convalescent COVID-19.

V gene TRBV5-6 combines with J gene TRBJ2-1; D is possibly TRBD1 (7 bases). This CDR3 comprises 16 residues. Germline CDR1 and CDR2: SGHDT and YYEEEE. Trimming removed 1 base at V and 8 bases at J, with 19 bases between. CDR3 DNA sequence: TGTGCCAGCAGCTTGACGACAGGGCTAGCGATCGATGAGCAGTTCTTC. Encoded protein: CASSLTTGLAIDEQFF.

The chain recombines TRBV6-1 with TRBJ2-2; tentative D call: TRBD2 (6 bases). V lost 2 bases and J 0 bases, leaving 13 bases between the germline ends. The CDR3 loop spans 17 amino acids. Germline V gene data show CDR1 as MNHNS and CDR2 as SASEGT. The CDR3 bases are TGTGCCAGCAGTGAACTAGTTGGGGGGACGAACACCGGGGAGCTGTTTTTT. Amino acid sequence: CASSELVGGTNTGELFF.

V gene TRBV30 combines with J gene TRBJ1-6; TRBD1 is a possible D gene (5 bases). The V end was cut by 3 bases, the J end by 5 bases, with 17 bases between. Per the germline V gene, CDR1 is GTSNPN and CDR2 is SVGIG (reference sequence). This CDR3 is 16 amino acids long. The CDR3 reads CAWRSGGGADNSPLHF. The CDR3 nucleotides are TGTGCCTGGAGGAGTGGCGGCGGGGCAGATAATTCACCCCTCCACTTT.

The chain joins TRBV24-1 to TRBJ2-5; D is ambiguous. The CDR3 contains 13 residues. CDR1 is KGHDR, CDR2 SFDVKD, per germline. The V end was cut by 8 bases, the J end by 2 bases, with 11 bases between. CDR3 residues: CATIIAPQETQYF. CDR3 in DNA: TGTGCCACCATCATAGCACCACAAGAGACCCAGTACTTC.

CDR3 bases: TGTGCCAGTGCACCGGACAGCACTGAAGCTTTCTTT. Protein sequence: CASAPDSTEAFF. The chain employs TRBV19 and TRBJ1-1, with D tentatively TRBD1 (6 bases). V was cut by 8 bases and J by 4 bases, with 11 bases left in between. This CDR3 is built from 12 residues. Germline assignment: CDR1 LNHDA and CDR2 SQIVND (reference sequence).

The chain joins TRBV28 to TRBJ2-5; tentatively, D is TRBD1 (6 bases). V shed 6 bases and J shed 4 bases, with 9 bases lying between them. Per germline, CDR1 MDHEN and CDR2 SYDVKM. This CDR3 comprises 12 residues. Written as DNA, the CDR3 is TGTGCCAGCAGGCAGACAGGAGAGACCCAGTACTTC. This gives the protein CASRQTGETQYF.

The rearrangement links TRBV9 to TRBJ1-1; D is perhaps TRBD1 (6 bases). CDR3 length: 15 residues. Trimming took off 3 bases at V and 0 bases at J, with 12 bases between the two ends. Germline-derived CDR1 and CDR2 are SGDLS and YYNGEE. The CDR3 bases are TGTGCCAGCAGCGGCCCAGGGGCCATGAACACTGAAGCTTTCTTT. It specifies CASSGPGAMNTEAFF.

The chain couples TRBV6-5 to TRBJ1-5; 7 bases map to TRBD1. The CDR3 runs to 15 residues. Looked up from germline, CDR1 is MNHEY and CDR2 is SVGAGI. V was clipped by 5 bases and J by 4 bases; unmatched bases: 8. The DNA for the CDR3 is TGTGCCAGCAGTCGGTTCCGGGACAGAAATCAGCCCCAGCATTTT. It translates to CASSRFRDRNQPQHF.

This chain links TRBV2 with TRBJ1-5, with a possible D match to TRBD1 (5 bases). The CDR3 loop spans 14 amino acids. V lost 5 bases and J 3 bases, leaving 11 bases between the germline ends. CDR1 and CDR2 (germline): SNHLY, FYNNEI. This CDR3 is CASSTDRFNQPQHF. The DNA for the CDR3 is TGTGCCAGCAGTACCGACAGATTCAATCAGCCCCAGCATTTT.

The chain joins TRBV25-1 to TRBJ1-4, with D unclear. Germline CDR1 MGHDK, CDR2 SYGVNS. The CDR3 consists of 17 residues. Trimming shortened V by 0 bases and J by 1 base, and 12 bases separated the two germline ends. CDR3 protein: CASSEYRGRGTNEKLFF. The CDR3 DNA sequence: TGTGCCAGCAGTGAATATAGAGGACGGGGAACTAATGAAAAACTGTTTTTT. The whole variable domain, remainder taken from reference TRBV25-1 and TRBJ1-4, is EADIYQTPRYLVIGTGKKITLECSQTMGHDKMYWYQQDPGMELHLIHYSYGVNSTEKGDLSSESTVSRIRTEHFPLTLESARPSHTSQYLCASSEYRGRGTNEKLFFGSGTQLSVL.

This sequence joins TRBV30 and TRBJ2-4; D perhaps matches TRBD2 (5 bases). V shed 2 bases and J shed 1 base, with 12 bases lying between them. This CDR3 has 15 residues. Germline V lookup: CDR1 GTSNPN, CDR2 SVGIG (reference sequence). The CDR3 bases are TGTGCCTGGAGTTCAGCCCCGGGGGCCAAAAACATTCAGTACTTC. Translating it yields CAWSSAPGAKNIQYF.

V usage is TRBV3-1 (or the pseudogene TRBV3-2) and J usage is TRBJ2-1; D remains ambiguous. The CDR3 has 16 residues. The germline V gene encodes CDR1 LGHDT and CDR2 YNNKEL (reference sequence). Trimming cost V 1 base and J 3 bases, with 13 bases left between them. The CDR3 DNA is TGTGCCAGCAGCCAAGTGGGCCAGTACCTCTACAATGAGCAGTTCTTC. This sequence encodes CASSQVGQYLYNEQFF.

The V and J genes are TRBV4-1 and TRBJ2-1; 10 bases agree with TRBD1. Germline loops: CDR1 MGHRA, CDR2 YSYEKL. The CDR3 has 16 residues. With 1 base clipped from V and 5 bases from J, the junction kept 5 bases outside the gene matches. The CDR3 region is CASSQAGTGADNEQFF. The CDR3, as DNA: TGCGCCAGCAGCCAAGCCGGGACAGGGGCAGACAATGAGCAGTTCTTC.

The V gene is TRBV7-9, the J gene TRBJ1-2; possibly TRBD1 for D (6 bases). The germline gives CDR1 SEHNR, CDR2 FQNEAQ (reference sequence). V was shortened by 6 bases and J by 5 bases, with 28 bases between the two germline ends. This CDR3 is 18 amino acids long. The CDR3 coding sequence is TGTGCCAGCAGTCTACACGGGGGGCAGCCAACTTACTTATATGGCTACACCTTC. Its translation is CASSLHGGQPTYLYGYTF.

The genes are TRBV19 and TRBJ1-5, with TRBD1 identical over 8 bases. The CDR3 runs 14 residues. V was pared by 5 bases and J by 7 bases, with 7 bases of the junction left unmatched. The germline gives CDR1 LNHDA, CDR2 SQIVND (reference sequence). CDR3 bases: TGTGCCAGTAGTTCTAGACAGGGGTTCCAGCCCCAGCATTTT. Translating gives CASSSRQGFQPQHF.

The chain has TRBV21-1 and TRBJ1-3; the table assigns TRBD1, which was not confirmed against the DNA. TRBV21-1 is designated a pseudogene. This CDR3 contains 16 residues. CDR3 sequence (DNA): TGTGCCAGCAGCAAAGAGGCTAGACAGGAAAGAAACACCATATATTTT. As protein: CASSKEARQERNTIYF.

This sequence joins TRBV28 and TRBJ1-1; D not certain. Germline V gene lookup returns CDR1 MDHEN and CDR2 SYDVKM. Between the trimmed V and J ends, which lost 2 bases and 5 bases, there was a span of 9 bases. There are 13 residues in the CDR3. The CDR3 is CASSLPGWTEAFF. The CDR3 DNA follows: TGTGCCAGCAGTTTACCGGGGTGGACTGAAGCTTTCTTT.

V gene TRBV9 combines with J gene TRBJ2-2; tentatively, D is TRBD2 (5 bases). Germline V lookup: CDR1 SGDLS, CDR2 YYNGEE. The CDR3 sequence is 17 residues long. V lost 0 bases, J lost 0 bases, and 12 bases lay in between. The CDR3 here is CASSVAQGLSNTGELFF. The CDR3, as DNA: TGTGCCAGCAGCGTAGCTCAAGGACTCTCGAACACCGGGGAGCTGTTTTTT.